Shown below are 26 T cell receptor beta chains from a single sample sequenced in a study of cytomegalovirus exposure and HLA in healthy donors. Primers for the PCR totalled 60 Vbeta and 13 Jbeta. Here immunoSEQ multiplex PCR was the method, and the copy in TCRdb shows in-frame clones only, minus some. The table has roughly 130,000 clones, about 79% seen once. Sequencing was performed on PBMCs. The receptors stem from a woman aged 18-35 years in good health and CMV-seropositive.

The chain links TRBV9 to TRBJ2-2; TRBD2 matches 8 bases. V lost 0 bases and J lost 2; bases outside the gene matches: 3. Germline lookup yields CDR1 SGDLS and CDR2 YYNGEE. The CDR3 sequence is 16 residues long. The CDR3 loop is CASSVAVAGNTGELFF. The CDR3 coding sequence is TGTGCCAGCAGCGTAGCGGTAGCGGGAAACACCGGGGAGCTGTTTTTT.

This clone was counted a single time. The chain has TRBV28 and TRBJ1-5; 9 bases map to TRBD1. V was clipped by 6 bases and J by 8 bases; unmatched bases: 5. The CDR3 runs to 13 residues. Germline V lookup: CDR1 MDHEN, CDR2 SYDVKM. The chain's CDR3 is CASRNRGQEPQHF. The CDR3 DNA follows: TGTGCCAGCAGGAACAGGGGGCAGGAGCCCCAGCATTTT.

The CDR3 here is CASSPGQSYEQYF. CDR3 bases: TGTGCCAGCAGCCCCGGACAGAGCTACGAGCAGTACTTC. The J gene is TRBJ2-5, the V gene TRBV5-4; TRBD1 is a possible D gene (6 bases). The J call may be faulty, since TRBJ2-7 better matches the DNA end. This CDR3 region has 13 residues. Per germline, CDR1 SGHNT and CDR2 YYREEE (reference sequence).

This chain uses TRBV5-1 with TRBJ1-2; D gene ambiguous. The CDR3 sequence is 12 residues long. Between the trimmed V and J ends, which lost 2 bases and 2 bases, there was a span of 4 bases. Germline V gene lookup returns CDR1 SGHRS and CDR2 YFSETQ. CDR3 sequence reads: CASSLANYGYTF. The CDR3 DNA follows: TGCGCCAGCAGCTTAGCCAACTATGGCTACACCTTC.

The chain combines TRBV18 with TRBJ1-2; D is unclear. Between the trimmed V and J ends, which lost 0 bases and 3 bases, there was a span of 8 bases. CDR1 is KGHSH and CDR2 is LQKENI in the germline V gene. The CDR3 runs 14 residues. As DNA, the CDR3 is TGTGCCAGCTCACCACCTAACAGATACTATGGCTACACCTTC. The encoded protein is CASSPPNRYYGYTF.

Only a few counts were recorded for this clone. This chain connects TRBV6-5 to TRBJ2-3; the match to TRBD2 covers 7 bases. Per germline, CDR1 MNHEY and CDR2 SVGAGI. This CDR3 is 14 amino acids long. CDR3 sequence (DNA): TGTGCAGGGCGGACTAGTGCTAGCACAGATACGCAGTATTTT. This encodes CAGRTSASTDTQYF.

The chain uses TRBV11-2 and TRBJ1-1; D is perhaps TRBD1 (5 bases). From germline, CDR1 is SGHAT and CDR2 FQNNGV. The V and J ends lost 1 base and 1 base respectively, with 13 bases between them. The CDR3 has 16 residues. The DNA of the CDR3 is TGTGCCAGCAGCTTAGGTTGGGGCATCGAGAACACTGAAGCTTTCTTT. Encoded protein: CASSLGWGIENTEAFF.

As to this clone: Its ends do not fully match the called genes, so a read error is possible. The CDR3 DNA reads TGTTCCAGCACCAGGACGGGGAGCTCCTATAATTCACCCCTCCACTTT. This translates into CSSTRTGSSYNSPLHF. The chain is built from TRBV7-9 and TRBJ1-6; no reliable D call. CDR1 SEHNR and CDR2 FQNEAQ come from the germline V gene (reference sequence). This CDR3 is 16 amino acids long.

The chain is built from TRBV29-1 and TRBJ1-1; TRBD1 is a possible D gene (5 bases). This CDR3 has 11 amino acids. Per germline, CDR1 SQVTM and CDR2 ANQGSEA. V was pared by 4 bases and J by 10 bases, with 13 bases between. CDR3 DNA: TGCAGCGTTGGGACGCCCAGGGTAGCTTTCTTT. Translation gives CSVGTPRVAFF. The full variable domain, with the rest looked up from reference TRBV29-1 and TRBJ1-1, is SAVISQKPSRDICQRGTSLTIQCQVDSQVTMMFWYRQQPGQSLTLIATANQGSEATYESGFVIDKFPISRPNLTFSTLTVSNMSPEDSSIYLCSVGTPRVAFFGQGTRLTVV.

CDR3 loop: CASSPLGTSGGAFYTQYF. The CDR3 region has the DNA TGTGCCAGCAGCCCCTTAGGGACTAGCGGGGGGGCGTTTTATACGCAGTATTTT. The chain couples TRBV27 to TRBJ2-3, with 16 bases identical to TRBD2. With V trimmed by 6 bases and J by 7 bases, 13 bases remained unmatched. CDR1 is MNHEY, CDR2 SMNVEV, per germline (reference sequence). The CDR3 has 18 amino acids.

The chain combines TRBV6-5 with TRBJ2-3; 12 bases fit TRBD2. This CDR3 comprises 15 residues. After removal of 4 bases from V and 3 bases from J, the junction contained 2 bases not matched to a gene. CDR1 and CDR2 from the germline V gene are MNHEY and SVGAGI. CDR3 DNA sequence: TGTGCCAGCAGTTCTAGCGGGGGGGGGACAGATACGCAGTATTTT. Translated, it gives CASSSSGGGTDTQYF.

The chain has TRBV6-5 and TRBJ2-7; no clear D gene. V was cut by 6 bases and J by 4 bases, with 16 bases left in between. CDR1 and CDR2 from the germline V gene are MNHEY and SVGAGI. The CDR3 spans 14 residues. CDR3 sequence (DNA): TGTGCCAGCAGCCTTGCGTCCCTTTCTTACGAGCAGTACTTC. Translating gives CASSLASLSYEQYF.

This clone was counted ten times or more. The V gene is TRBV4-1, the J gene TRBJ1-2; possibly TRBD1 for D (6 bases). The V end was cut by 3 bases, the J end by 11 bases, with 10 bases between. Germline assignment: CDR1 MGHRA and CDR2 YSYEKL. There are 11 residues in the CDR3. The CDR3 loop reads CASSHNRAYTF. CDR3 sequence (DNA): TGCGCCAGCAGCCACAACAGGGCGTACACCTTC.

This clone was detected only a few times. The J gene is TRBJ2-5, the V gene TRBV11-3; 7 bases match TRBD1. V dropped 5 bases and J dropped 5; count of bases not matched to a gene: 5. This CDR3 comprises 13 residues. The germline gives CDR1 SGHNT, CDR2 YENEEA. The CDR3 DNA follows: TGTGCCAGCAGCGCGCAAGGGGGCGAGACCCAGTACTTC. It is translated as CASSAQGGETQYF.

The V gene is TRBV4-1, the J gene TRBJ1-5; 9 bases are a match to TRBD1. Looked up from germline, CDR1 is MGHRA and CDR2 is YSYEKL. Unmatched junction bases numbered 8, after V lost 1 base and J lost 7 bases. This CDR3 is 16 amino acids long. The CDR3 nucleotides read TGCGCCAGCAGCCAAGGGGGGATGACAGGGGGACAGCCCCAGCATTTT. The encoded protein is CASSQGGMTGGQPQHF.

The rearrangement links TRBV5-6 to TRBJ2-7; D remains ambiguous. The CDR3 spans 14 residues. V was shortened by 3 bases and J by 5 bases, with 15 bases between the two germline ends. Germline V gene data show CDR1 as SGHDT and CDR2 as YYEEEE. DNA for the CDR3: TGTGCCAGCAGCTCCCTCAGGAATAACGACGAGCAGTACTTC. Protein sequence: CASSSLRNNDEQYF. Variable domain in full (rest from reference TRBV5-6 and TRBJ2-7): DAGVTQSPTHLIKTRGQQVTLRCSPKSGHDTVSWYQQALGQGPQFIFQYYEEEERQRGNFPDRFSGHQFPNYSSELNVNALLLGDSALYLCASSSLRNNDEQYFGPGTRLTVT.

With regard to this clone: An end of the junction differs from the germline gene, which may be a read error. The sample carries other DNA sequences with the same CDR3. V gene TRBV4-1 combines with J gene TRBJ1-6; no clear D gene. This CDR3 has 16 residues. Germline-derived CDR1 and CDR2 are MGHRA and YSYEKL. For the CDR3, the DNA is TGCGCCAGCAGCCAAGGTCAGGTCTCGGTAAATTCACCTCTCCACTTT. Its protein is CASSQGQVSVNSPLHF.

The CDR3 loop reads CASSSDRIGAEAFF. The CDR3 bases are TGTGCCAGCAGCTCGGACAGAATCGGGGCTGAAGCTTTCTTT. The chain carries TRBV7-9 and TRBJ1-1, with a possible D match to TRBD1 (6 bases). The V gene's germline CDR1 is SEHNR and CDR2 FQNEAQ (reference sequence). The CDR3 has 14 amino acids. The V end was cut by 4 bases, the J end by 6 bases, with 15 bases between.

This clone was observed a single time. The chain couples TRBV6-5 to TRBJ1-2; D may be TRBD1 (5 bases). Germline V gene sequence: CDR1 MNHEY, CDR2 SVGAGI. V lost 1 base to trimming and J lost 8 bases, with 11 bases between them. CDR3 size: 13 residues. The CDR3 sequence: CASSYFQRDGYTF. Here the CDR3 DNA reads TGTGCCAGCAGTTACTTTCAGCGGGACGGCTACACCTTC.

The rearrangement links TRBV27 to TRBJ2-7, with TRBD1 identical over 9 bases. The germline V gene encodes CDR1 MNHEY and CDR2 SMNVEV (reference sequence). The CDR3 totals 14 residues. Germline trimming cut 5 bases from V and 6 bases from J; bases unmatched to any gene: 8. The CDR3 here is CASSLLGTGIEQYF. For the CDR3, the DNA is TGTGCCAGCAGTCTACTAGGGACAGGGATCGAGCAGTACTTC.

CDR3 residues: CASSALGAGNQPQHF. In nucleotides, the CDR3 is TGTGCCAGCAGCGCTCTGGGGGCTGGCAATCAGCCCCAGCATTTT. The chain joins TRBV7-9 to TRBJ1-5; D perhaps matches TRBD1 (6 bases). V gave up 5 bases and J gave up 2 bases, with 13 bases separating them. Germline V lookup: CDR1 SEHNR, CDR2 FQNEAQ (reference sequence). The CDR3 totals 15 residues.

The chain has TRBV28 and TRBJ1-1, with TRBD1 matching 7 bases. V lost 6 bases, J lost 9 bases, and 10 bases stayed unmatched. Looked up from germline, CDR1 is MDHEN and CDR2 is SYDVKM. CDR3 length: 13 residues. CDR3 region: CASRRDSQPQAFF. The CDR3 bases are TGTGCCAGCAGGAGGGACAGCCAGCCGCAAGCTTTCTTT. Filled out from reference TRBV28 and TRBJ1-1, the complete variable domain reads DVKVTQSSRYLVKRTGEKVFLECVQDMDHENMFWYRQDPGLGLRLIYFSYDVKMKEKGDIPEGYSVSREKKERFSLILESASTNQTSMYLCASRRDSQPQAFFGQGTRLTVV.

This clone was seen only a few times. This sequence joins TRBV5-6 and TRBJ1-3; D call uncertain. CDR3 length: 15 amino acids. Germline CDR1 and CDR2: SGHDT and YYEEEE. The germline V and J ends were trimmed by 1 base and 0 bases, with 8 bases remaining between them. In nucleotides, the CDR3 is TGTGCCAGCAGCTTGCACGGGAGCTCTGGAAACACCATATATTTT. This codes for CASSLHGSSGNTIYF.

In DNA, the CDR3 is TGTGCCAGCAGCGCAACTAGCGGGGGGCGGGGGGGCGAGCAGTACTTC. Amino acids: CASSATSGGRGGEQYF. The J gene is TRBJ2-7, the V gene TRBV9; 12 bases agree with TRBD2. Losses at the gene ends were 3 bases for V and 6 bases for J; bases not matched to a gene: 10. The CDR3 totals 16 residues. CDR1 and CDR2 from the germline V gene are SGDLS and YYNGEE.

The rearrangement links TRBV6-6 to TRBJ2-5, with 10 bases aligning to TRBD2. CDR1 and CDR2 from the germline V gene are MNHNY and SVGAGI (reference sequence). There are 15 residues in the CDR3. Trimming at V came to 5 bases and at J to 1 base, leaving 4 bases not matched to a gene. CDR3 sequence (DNA): TGTGCCAGCAGTAGCGGGGGGGCCTTCCAAGAGACCCAGTACTTC. Translated, it gives CASSSGGAFQETQYF.

The V gene is TRBV25-1, the J gene TRBJ2-4; D is unclear. Per the germline V gene, CDR1 is MGHDK and CDR2 is SYGVNS. The length of the CDR3 is 14 residues. Between the trimmed V and J ends, which lost 4 bases and 0 bases, there was a span of 7 bases. The CDR3 region is CASSGELAKNIQYF. CDR3 in DNA: TGTGCCAGCAGTGGTGAGCTAGCCAAAAACATTCAGTACTTC.